This T cell receptor (beta chain) was sequenced for a study of CXCR3-negative and CXCR3-positive naive CD8 T cells. Study-wide results and limits: Naive cells positive for CXCR3 carried more hydrophobic TRB CDR3s than CXCR3-negative ones. Naive CXCR3-negative cells resembled naive CXCR3-positive cells in TRBV-TRBJ usage; memory cells differed.

Naive CD8+ T cells showed a CD45RO-CCR7+CD27+CD95- phenotype. The authors prepared UMI-labeled TRB cDNA libraries by 5' RACE. TCRdb processed the 5' RACE reads again and assigns one entry to each CDR3 protein, with no DNA. The repertoire shows about 63,000 distinct CDR3 sequences; the top ten hold around 5%. Details on this clonotype: Antigen: not known.

Sequencing used naive CXCR3+ CD8+ T cells from blood. The subset: CD45RO-CCR7+CD27+CD95- naive CD8+ T cells expressing CXCR3 (TNR3+). This TCR derives from a human donor in good health. Some clones in this sample may be carry-over from other donors' samples.

CDR3 region: CASSLPTGGDYEQYF. The chain employs TRBV28 and TRBJ2-7; TCRdb's D call of TRBD1 is untestable without DNA. CDR3 size: 15 residues. Germline V CDR1 and CDR2: MDHEN, SYDVKM.